This is a list of T cell receptor beta chains from one sample in a study of identical twins. TCRdb re-called the 5' RACE reads with MiXCR, one entry per CDR3 protein. The table shows around 670,000 distinct CDR3 sequences, with 6.1% occurring only once. Sequenced sample: naive T cells sorted from blood. Receptors were obtained from a man younger than 30 in good health. CDR3s include the opening cysteine and the closing phenylalanine or tryptophan. Fields, in order: D gene, clone size, V gene, J gene, CDR3 protein, CDR3 DNA. The D gene is left open where the match is weak. Only part of the rows carry a size: once, few, many, or a class if the clone is expanded.

d_call: .; clone_size: many; v_call: TRBV6-2/TRBV6-3; j_call: TRBJ2-1; cdr3_aa: CASSFRGTINEQFF; cdr3_nt: TGTGCCAGCAGTTTCCGCGGGACAATCAATGAGCAGTTCTTC
d_call: TRBD2; clone_size: .; v_call: TRBV5-1; j_call: TRBJ2-7; cdr3_aa: CASSLNSAGVGDEQYF; cdr3_nt: TGCGCCAGCAGCTTGAATTCCGCGGGAGTAGGCGACGAGCAGTACTTC
d_call: TRBD2; clone_size: many; v_call: TRBV24-1; j_call: TRBJ2-1; cdr3_aa: CATSDASGRGVYNEQFF; cdr3_nt: TGTGCCACCAGTGACGCTAGCGGGAGGGGGGTATACAATGAGCAGTTCTTC
d_call: .; clone_size: .; v_call: TRBV2; j_call: TRBJ1-5; cdr3_aa: CASLARGNQPQHF; cdr3_nt: TGTGCCAGCCTGGCCAGGGGAAATCAGCCCCAGCATTTT
d_call: TRBD2; clone_size: many; v_call: TRBV6-1; j_call: TRBJ2-1; cdr3_aa: CASSSGTSDEQFF; cdr3_nt: TGTGCCAGCAGCTCCGGGACTAGCGACGAGCAGTTCTTC
d_call: .; clone_size: many; v_call: TRBV20-1; j_call: TRBJ2-3; cdr3_aa: CSWGDLLEGTDTQYF; cdr3_nt: TGCAGCTGGGGGGATTTATTGGAGGGCACAGATACGCAGTATTTT
d_call: .; clone_size: many; v_call: TRBV5-1; j_call: TRBJ2-1; cdr3_aa: CASSSLDPENEQFF; cdr3_nt: TGCGCCAGCAGCTCCTTGGACCCCGAAAATGAGCAGTTCTTC
d_call: TRBD1; clone_size: many; v_call: TRBV4-1; j_call: TRBJ2-1; cdr3_aa: CASRSDRGYNEQFF; cdr3_nt: TGCGCCAGCCGATCTGACAGGGGGTACAATGAGCAGTTCTTC
d_call: TRBD2; clone_size: few; v_call: TRBV7-9; j_call: TRBJ2-7; cdr3_aa: CASRRLAGSSYEQYF; cdr3_nt: TGTGCCAGCAGACGACTAGCGGGAAGCTCCTACGAGCAGTACTTC
d_call: .; clone_size: .; v_call: TRBV30; j_call: TRBJ1-3; cdr3_aa: CAWDTGTGNTIYF; cdr3_nt: TGTGCCTGGGACACAGGGACTGGAAACACCATATATTTT
d_call: .; clone_size: few; v_call: TRBV19; j_call: TRBJ1-5; cdr3_aa: CASSITKAEPQHF; cdr3_nt: TGTGCCAGTAGTATTACGAAAGCGGAGCCCCAGCATTTT
d_call: .; clone_size: many; v_call: TRBV28; j_call: TRBJ2-7; cdr3_aa: CASSFGDLSYEQYF; cdr3_nt: TGTGCCAGCAGTTTCGGGGACCTCTCCTACGAGCAGTACTTC
d_call: TRBD1; clone_size: many; v_call: TRBV25-1; j_call: TRBJ1-6; cdr3_aa: CASSVTGGNSPLHF; cdr3_nt: TGTGCCAGCAGTGTTACAGGGGGAAATTCACCCCTCCACTTT
d_call: .; clone_size: many; v_call: TRBV7-8; j_call: TRBJ2-1; cdr3_aa: CASSLVGVGGEQFF; cdr3_nt: TGTGCCAGCAGCTTAGTCGGGGTAGGCGGTGAGCAGTTCTTC
d_call: .; clone_size: many; v_call: TRBV28; j_call: TRBJ1-2; cdr3_aa: CASSDSNYGYTF; cdr3_nt: TGTGCCAGCTCCGACAGTAACTATGGCTACACCTTC
d_call: .; clone_size: many; v_call: TRBV12-3/TRBV12-4; j_call: TRBJ1-6; cdr3_aa: CASSLRVLFRGANSPLHF; cdr3_nt: TGTGCCAGCAGTTTGCGGGTTTTGTTTCGGGGGGCCAATTCACCCCTCCACTTT